Listed here is a single T cell receptor (beta chain). The antigen is undetermined. A much larger clone differs from this one at a single base, so this may be a read error. This sample is part of a study of T-cell reconstitution after alpha-beta-depleted transplantation in children. Whole-study findings and limits: Several hundred rapidly expanded clones from non-depleted graft cells reportedly supplied alpha-beta T cells about two months post-transplant.

Unique molecular identifiers were used in preparing the TCRbeta library. Each CDR3 protein is one row after TCRdb ran MiXCR on the PCR reads. Of under 300,000 distinct CDR3 sequences listed, roughly 11% are singletons. Trimming removed 7 bases at V and 12 bases at J, with 19 bases between. CDR3 length: 14 residues. The chain employs TRBV12-3 or TRBV12-4 and TRBJ1-6; a possible D gene is TRBD1 (5 bases). This sequence was found in a male patient aged 2-10 years who had a stem cell transplant for chronic granulomatous disease, so the T cells may come from the graft donor. The starting material was peripheral blood, obtained 180 days after TCRalphabeta/CD19-depleted stem cell transplant. The CDR3 sequence is CASIKGPGSLPLHF. CDR3 in DNA: TGTGCCAGCATTAAGGGTCCAGGGAGTTTACCCCTCCACTTT.